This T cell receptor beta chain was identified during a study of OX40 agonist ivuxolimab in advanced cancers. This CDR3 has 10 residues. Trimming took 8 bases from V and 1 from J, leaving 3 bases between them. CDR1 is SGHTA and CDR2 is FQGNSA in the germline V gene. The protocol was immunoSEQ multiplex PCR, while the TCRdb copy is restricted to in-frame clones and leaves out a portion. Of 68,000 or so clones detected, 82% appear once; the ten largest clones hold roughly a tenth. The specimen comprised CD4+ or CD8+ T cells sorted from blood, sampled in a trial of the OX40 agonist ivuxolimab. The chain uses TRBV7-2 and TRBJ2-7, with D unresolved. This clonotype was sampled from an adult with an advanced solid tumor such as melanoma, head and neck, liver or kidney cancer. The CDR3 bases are TGTGCCAGCGGGTCCTACGAGCAGTACTTC. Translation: CASGSYEQYF.